This TCR beta chain derives from a study of cytomegalovirus exposure and HLA in healthy donors. Study-wide context: Within the Caucasian-associated ancestry cluster were under 85% of the approximately 370 genotyped donors.

PCR used 60 Vbeta primers and 13 Jbeta primers. The protocol was immunoSEQ multiplex PCR, while the TCRdb copy is restricted to in-frame clones and leaves out a portion. This sample carries around 230,000 clones, approximately 85% of them seen once, and the ten largest clones take around 0.23%. Overall study findings and caveats: Reportedly, cytomegalovirus status was diagnosed with high sensitivity and specificity.

The germline gives CDR1 SNHLY, CDR2 FYNNEI. CDR3 length: 15 amino acids. Trimming took off 3 bases at V and 0 bases at J, with 6 bases between the two ends. About this clone itself: Its antigen remains unknown.

The V and J genes are TRBV2 and TRBJ1-6; the D gene is possibly TRBD1 (5 bases). Sequencing was done on a sample of PBMCs. The receptor was isolated from a girl aged 2-10 years in good health and CMV-seronegative. CDR3 protein: CASSEQGSYNSPLHF. CDR3 bases: TGTGCCAGCAGTGAGCAGGGCTCCTATAATTCACCCCTCCACTTT.